This passage covers 25 T cell receptor beta chains from one sample sequenced in a study of cytomegalovirus exposure and HLA in healthy donors. The PCR was carried out with 60 Vbeta primers and 13 Jbeta primers. TCRdb's table, derived via immunoSEQ multiplex PCR, lists solely in-frame clones and lacks some. The profile covers approximately 150,000 clones, with 68% appearing a single time and approximately 1.5% taken by the ten largest. The sequencing input was PBMCs. The receptors originated from a man aged 50 to 59 in good health and CMV-seronegative.

This clone has just a few counts. The chain uses TRBV14 and TRBJ2-7; D call uncertain. V was pared by 0 bases and J by 2 bases, with 2 bases between. Germline-derived CDR1 and CDR2 are SGHDN and FVKESK. The CDR3 is 12 amino acids. CDR3 in amino acids: CASSQDTYEQYF. CDR3 nucleotides: TGTGCCAGCAGCCAAGACACCTACGAGCAGTACTTC.

The rearrangement joins TRBV6-5 to TRBJ2-1; 10 bases map to TRBD2. The CDR3 is made up of 16 amino acids. Germline values: CDR1 MNHEY, CDR2 SVGAGI. The trim removed 1 base at V and 5 bases at J, leaving 5 bases unmatched. CDR3 sequence reads: CASSYWSGGADNEQFF. Here the CDR3 DNA reads TGTGCCAGCAGTTACTGGAGCGGGGGGGCCGACAATGAGCAGTTCTTC.

V and J are TRBV6-4 and TRBJ1-1; TRBD1 agrees at 9 bases. The CDR3 runs 14 residues. From germline, CDR1 is MRHNA and CDR2 SNTAGT. V gave up 6 bases and J gave up 5 bases; unmatched junction bases: 7. The CDR3 protein is CASRNTDRGTEAFF. In nucleotides, the CDR3 is TGTGCCAGCAGAAATACCGACAGGGGGACTGAAGCTTTCTTT.

The chain links TRBV11-2 to TRBJ2-1, with unresolved D. Between the trimmed V and J ends, which lost 1 base and 1 base, there was a span of 11 bases. This CDR3 is 16 amino acids long. CDR1 and CDR2 from the germline V gene are SGHAT and FQNNGV. In DNA form, the CDR3 reads TGTGCCAGCAGCTTAGGATTCAGCGATTCCTACAATGAGCAGTTCTTC. Encoded protein: CASSLGFSDSYNEQFF.

This chain joins TRBV10-3 and TRBJ1-5, with D perhaps matching TRBD1 (6 bases). The CDR3 covers 13 residues. Germline V gene sequence: CDR1 ENHRY, CDR2 SYGVKD. Trimming left V 5 bases short and J 3 bases short, with 8 bases between. The CDR3 is CAISRTDNQPQHF. DNA of the CDR3: TGTGCCATCAGTCGGACAGACAATCAGCCCCAGCATTTT.

The chain uses TRBV5-8 and TRBJ2-6; D ambiguous. The ends were cut back, 2 bases at V and 1 base at J, with 4 bases in the middle. This CDR3 spans 14 amino acids. In germline, CDR1 is SGHTS, CDR2 YDEGEE. DNA of the CDR3: TGTGCCAGCAGCTTCCCGTCTGGGGCCAACGTCCTGACTTTC. Its translation is CASSFPSGANVLTF. Together with reference TRBV5-8 and TRBJ2-6, the CDR3 gives the full variable domain: EAGVTQSPTHLIKTRGQQATLRCSPISGHTSVYWYQQALGLGLQFLLWYDEGEERNRGNFPPRFSGRQFPNYSSELNVNALELEDSALYLCASSFPSGANVLTFGAGSRLTVL.

This chain connects TRBV4-2 to TRBJ1-4; 7 nucleotides align to TRBD1. This CDR3 has 16 residues. V lost 0 bases to trimming and J lost 3 bases; unmatched junction nucleotides: 4. The germline V gene has CDR1 LGHNA and CDR2 YNFKEQ. CDR3 bases: TGTGCCAGCAGCCAAGATCGGCAGGGGGCTAATGAAAAACTGTTTTTT. It codes for CASSQDRQGANEKLFF.

This chain connects TRBV15 to TRBJ1-3; 7 bases are shared with TRBD1. The CDR3 is 18 amino acids. J was trimmed by 0 bases and V by 1 base; bases with no gene match: 9. Germline assignment: CDR1 LNHNV and CDR2 YYDKDF (reference sequence). In nucleotides, the CDR3 is TGTGCCACCAGCAGAGGCGGGACAGAGGGTTTCTCTGGAAACACCATATATTTT. Encoded protein: CATSRGGTEGFSGNTIYF.

This clone was seen a handful of times. The chain employs TRBV4-1 and TRBJ1-6, with D possibly matching TRBD1 (5 bases). This CDR3 is 15 amino acids long. Looked up from germline, CDR1 is MGHRA and CDR2 is YSYEKL. V was pared by 4 bases and J by 10 bases, with 17 bases between. Here the CDR3 DNA reads TGCGCCAGCAGCCCGCCCTCAAGGGGTAGGTCACCCCTCCACTTT. Translation gives CASSPPSRGRSPLHF.

V is TRBV18 and J is TRBJ1-1; D remains ambiguous. V lost 1 base and J lost 3, with 15 bases in between. Germline V CDR1 and CDR2: KGHSH, LQKENI. The CDR3 is 16 residues long. Here the CDR3 DNA reads TGTGCCAGCTCACCACGTCAGAGTGACCTAGACACTGAAGCTTTCTTT. It yields the protein CASSPRQSDLDTEAFF.

This rearrangement joins TRBV18 to TRBJ1-1; 8 bases are a match to TRBD1. Per germline, CDR1 KGHSH and CDR2 LQKENI. The length of the CDR3 is 15 residues. The junction had 4 bases not matched to a gene; V was cut back by 3 bases and J by 1 base. The CDR3: CASSPNRGGNTEAFF. CDR3 nucleotide sequence: TGTGCCAGCTCACCGAACAGGGGGGGGAACACTGAAGCTTTCTTT.

This clone has just a few counts. The rearrangement uses TRBV5-1 and TRBJ2-5, with a weak D call TRBD2 (5 bases). This CDR3 contains 14 residues. V was shortened by 4 bases and J by 5 bases, with 15 bases between the two germline ends. Germline CDR1 SGHRS, CDR2 YFSETQ. CDR3 nucleotide sequence: TGCGCCAGCAGCCATGATAGCGCCCGGGAGACCCAGTACTTC. This sequence encodes CASSHDSARETQYF.

This rearrangement joins TRBV27 to TRBJ2-1, with TRBD2 as a possible D gene (5 bases). Germline CDR1 is MNHEY and CDR2 is SMNVEV (reference sequence). V dropped 1 base and J dropped 4 bases, with 11 bases sitting between them. The CDR3 contains 15 residues. CDR3 DNA: TGTGCCAGCAGTTTATTCGCGGGTGGGTACAATGAGCAGTTCTTC. Protein: CASSLFAGGYNEQFF.

This clone was observed once. CDR3 region: CASSLSSGENEQFF. In DNA form, the CDR3 reads TGTGCCAGCAGTTTATCGTCAGGGGAAAATGAGCAGTTCTTC. The chain carries TRBV28 and TRBJ2-1; a possible D gene is TRBD1 (6 bases). The CDR3 extends over 14 amino acids. Germline CDR1 reads MDHEN; CDR2 reads SYDVKM. V was shortened by 1 base and J by 7 bases, with 11 bases between the two germline ends.

The V and J genes are TRBV5-6 and TRBJ2-5; 9 bases are a match to TRBD2. The CDR3 consists of 17 residues. The germline CDR1 and CDR2 sequences are SGHDT and YYEEEE. The ends lost 0 bases at V and 4 bases at J; junction bases unmatched: 10. The CDR3 DNA follows: TGTGCCAGCAGCTTGGGCCGAAGGCTAGCGGGGATAGAGACCCAGTACTTC. It translates to CASSLGRRLAGIETQYF. The full variable domain, with the rest looked up from reference TRBV5-6 and TRBJ2-5, is DAGVTQSPTHLIKTRGQQVTLRCSPKSGHDTVSWYQQALGQGPQFIFQYYEEEERQRGNFPDRFSGHQFPNYSSELNVNALLLGDSALYLCASSLGRRLAGIETQYFGPGTRLLVL.

The chain links TRBV11-2 to TRBJ2-5, with 9 bases lining up with TRBD1. The CDR3 is made up of 16 amino acids. Trimming at V came to 2 bases and at J to 3 bases, leaving 7 bases not matched to a gene. CDR1 and CDR2 from the germline V gene are SGHAT and FQNNGV. The CDR3 spells CASSLRGQGGEETQYF. The CDR3, as DNA: TGTGCCAGCAGCTTAAGGGGACAGGGAGGGGAAGAGACCCAGTACTTC. Based on the CDR3 plus reference TRBV11-2 and TRBJ2-5, the full variable domain is EAGVAQSPRYKIIEKRQSVAFWCNPISGHATLYWYQQILGQGPKLLIQFQNNGVVDDSQLPKDRFSAERLKGVDSTLKIQPAKLEDSAVYLCASSLRGQGGEETQYFGPGTRLLVL.

Written as DNA, the CDR3 is TGTGCCAGCAGCTTGGGTGGCCGCTCCTACGAGCAGTACTTC. This gives the protein CASSLGGRSYEQYF. The rearrangement links TRBV5-8 to TRBJ2-7; D is unclear. CDR1 and CDR2 (germline): SGHTS, YDEGEE. V gave up 0 bases and J gave up 0 bases, with 7 bases separating them. CDR3 length equals 14 residues.

This sequence joins TRBV6-1 and TRBJ2-7, with D perhaps TRBD1 (6 bases). This CDR3 is 13 amino acids long. The germline CDR1 and CDR2 sequences are MNHNS and SASEGT. V lost 5 bases and J lost 3, with 11 bases in between. CDR3 nucleotides: TGTGCCAGCAGTCCGGGACACCTCTACGAGCAGTACTTC. Translating it yields CASSPGHLYEQYF.

J is TRBJ2-5 and V is TRBV29-1; 7 bases align to TRBD2. The J segment lost 1 base and the V segment lost 5 bases, leaving 4 bases of the junction unmatched. The CDR3 is 13 amino acids. Germline values: CDR1 SQVTM, CDR2 ANQGSEA. This CDR3 reads CSVREGLQETQYF. In nucleotides, the CDR3 is TGCAGCGTTAGGGAGGGGCTCCAAGAGACCCAGTACTTC.

This clone occurred a few times. The rearrangement joins TRBV2 to TRBJ2-7, with 9 bases identical to TRBD1. CDR1 and CDR2 from the germline V gene are SNHLY and FYNNEI. The CDR3 runs 13 residues. Trimming at V came to 9 bases and at J to 4 bases, leaving 7 bases not matched to a gene. In DNA, the CDR3 is TGTGCCAGTGGGACAGGGAGGATTTACGAGCAGTACTTC. Translation gives CASGTGRIYEQYF.

J is TRBJ1-4 and V is TRBV6-5; D gene uncertain. The CDR3 is 15 amino acids. Trimming shortened V by 6 bases and J by 4 bases, and 15 bases separated the two germline ends. Germline CDR1 and CDR2: MNHEY and SVGAGI. The CDR3 is CASRASGIRNEKLFF. The CDR3 region has the DNA TGTGCCAGCAGAGCGTCCGGGATCCGTAATGAAAAACTGTTTTTT.

The chain uses TRBV28 and TRBJ1-5; D is unresolved. This CDR3 region has 16 residues. Trimming took off 7 bases at V and 0 bases at J, with 16 bases between the two ends. Germline loops: CDR1 MDHEN, CDR2 SYDVKM. The CDR3 DNA sequence: TGTGCCAGCACCGACGGGAGGGCGGGTAGCAATCAGCCCCAGCATTTT. Translation gives CASTDGRAGSNQPQHF.

The J gene is TRBJ1-2, the V gene TRBV5-4, with 9 bases aligning to TRBD1. The germline V gene has CDR1 SGHNT and CDR2 YYREEE (reference sequence). The CDR3 totals 14 residues. The junction had 4 bases not matched to a gene; V was cut back by 2 bases and J by 5 bases. The CDR3: CASSFGTGNYGYTF. CDR3 bases: TGTGCCAGCAGCTTCGGGACAGGGAATTATGGCTACACCTTC.

The chain joins TRBV5-1 to TRBJ2-7, with D maybe TRBD1 (6 bases). V was shortened by 0 bases and J by 5 bases, with 12 bases between the two germline ends. Germline lookup yields CDR1 SGHRS and CDR2 YFSETQ. The CDR3 runs to 14 residues. The CDR3 loop is CASSLATGMNEQYF. The DNA for the CDR3 is TGCGCCAGCAGCTTGGCGACAGGCATGAACGAGCAGTACTTC.

This chain links TRBV7-3 with TRBJ1-6; 10 bases fit TRBD1. Germline CDR1 SGHTA, CDR2 FQGTGA. Trimming at V came to 5 bases and at J to 8 bases, leaving 6 bases not matched to a gene. The CDR3 sequence is 15 residues long. This CDR3 reads CASSRGQGGDSPLHF. In DNA, the CDR3 is TGTGCCAGCAGCCGCGGACAGGGGGGGGATTCACCCCTCCACTTT.